Presented here are 13 T cell receptor beta chains from one specimen sequenced in a study of shared clonotypes between healthy human individuals. Generated by immunoSEQ multiplex PCR, the TCRdb table keeps only in-frame clones and is missing some. The sample records about 2 million clones, just under 95% being singletons. CD45RO-negative, CCR7-positively selected cells formed the naive CD8 fraction, excluding terminally differentiated effector memory CD45RA+ cells. What was sequenced was naive CD8+ T cells sorted from blood. All receptors come from a man between 18 and 29 years old in good health.

As for this clone: The same CDR3 also results from other DNA sequences found in this sample. This rearrangement joins TRBV9 to TRBJ2-3, with unresolved D. V lost 3 bases and J lost 2, with 4 bases in between. Germline V CDR1 and CDR2: SGDLS, YYNGEE. The CDR3 has 12 amino acids. As DNA, the CDR3 is TGTGCCAGCAGCGGACTCACAGATACGCAGTATTTT. Protein product: CASSGLTDTQYF.

The chain is built from TRBV13 and TRBJ2-1, with D perhaps being TRBD1 or TRBD2 (7 bases each). V lost 3 bases and J lost 9, with 12 bases in between. CDR1 and CDR2 from the germline V gene are PRHDT and FYEKMQ (reference sequence). CDR3 length: 13 amino acids. DNA of the CDR3: TGTGCCAGCAGCTTCGGGGAGGGGGCTGAGCAGTTCTTC. This encodes CASSFGEGAEQFF.

This chain joins TRBV4-3 and TRBJ2-7; 8 nucleotides agree with TRBD1. The CDR3 is 15 residues long. The junction had 3 bases not matched to a gene; V was cut back by 1 base and J by 1 base. Looked up from germline, CDR1 is LGHNA and CDR2 is YSLEER. CDR3: CASSQVQGASYEQYF. The CDR3 bases are TGCGCCAGCAGCCAAGTGCAGGGGGCGTCCTACGAGCAGTACTTC.

The chain combines TRBV15 with TRBJ2-7; 9 bases align to TRBD1. The CDR3 length is 14 residues. V shed 1 base and J 6 bases; nucleotides not matched to a gene: 4. The germline CDR1 and CDR2 sequences are LNHNV and YYDKDF (reference sequence). The CDR3 coding sequence is TGTGCCACCAGCAGAGGACAGGGGGGGCTCGAGCAGTACTTC. This sequence encodes CATSRGQGGLEQYF.

V and J are TRBV27 and TRBJ2-1; 10 bases fit TRBD2. The CDR3 loop spans 14 amino acids. J was trimmed by 8 bases and V by 2 bases; bases with no gene match: 3. Germline values: CDR1 MNHEY, CDR2 SMNVEV (reference sequence). The CDR3 sequence is CASSLTAGGHEQFF. The CDR3, as DNA: TGTGCCAGCAGTTTAACAGCGGGGGGGCATGAGCAGTTCTTC.

The V gene is TRBV9, the J gene TRBJ1-5; D might be TRBD1 (5 bases). CDR3 length: 13 amino acids. V shed 3 bases and J shed 8 bases, with 12 bases lying between them. Germline assignment: CDR1 SGDLS and CDR2 YYNGEE. CDR3 protein: CASSAGGGEPQHF. The DNA for the CDR3 is TGTGCCAGCAGCGCCGGTGGAGGGGAGCCCCAGCATTTT.

This clone was seen a few times. V gene TRBV6-5 combines with J gene TRBJ2-7, with 7 bases that match TRBD1. The length of the CDR3 is 14 residues. V was pared by 0 bases and J by 3 bases, with 2 bases of the junction left unmatched. The germline gives CDR1 MNHEY, CDR2 SVGAGI. The CDR3 reads CASSYSGQFYEQYF. CDR3 nucleotides: TGTGCCAGCAGTTACTCGGGACAGTTCTACGAGCAGTACTTC.

The rearrangement links TRBV4-1 to TRBJ1-2; D possibly corresponds to TRBD1 (6 bases). This CDR3 has 15 residues. Trimming cost V 0 bases and J 5 bases, with 13 bases left between them. CDR1 is MGHRA and CDR2 is YSYEKL in the germline V gene. Here the CDR3 DNA reads TGCGCCAGCAGCCAAGAGCGGGGCACAGGGTATGGCTACACCTTC. This translates into CASSQERGTGYGYTF.

The chain is built from TRBV7-2 and TRBJ2-7; D remains ambiguous. The ends were cut back, 1 base at V and 7 bases at J, with 11 bases in the middle. The CDR3 consists of 13 residues. Germline loops: CDR1 SGHTA, CDR2 FQGNSA. The CDR3 protein is CASSLVMGEEQYF. The CDR3 DNA reads TGTGCCAGCAGCTTAGTTATGGGTGAAGAGCAGTACTTC.

The chain has TRBV9 and TRBJ2-3, with 9 nucleotides matching TRBD2. V gave up 3 bases and J gave up 4 bases; unmatched junction bases: 12. Germline-derived CDR1 and CDR2 are SGDLS and YYNGEE. This CDR3 spans 17 amino acids. CDR3 nucleotides: TGTGCCAGCAGCGCAAGTCGTAGCGGGAGATTTCCAGATACGCAGTATTTT. The encoded protein is CASSASRSGRFPDTQYF. Full variable domain (remainder filled in from reference TRBV9 and TRBJ2-3): DSGVTQTPKHLITATGQRVTLRCSPRSGDLSVYWYQQSLDQGLQFLIQYYNGEERAKGNILERFSAQQFPDLHSELNLSSLELGDSALYFCASSASRSGRFPDTQYFGPGTRLTVL.

J is TRBJ2-5 and V is TRBV6-5; 9 bases align to TRBD2. There are 16 residues in the CDR3. V was pared by 0 bases and J by 4 bases, with 6 bases of the junction left unmatched. Germline V CDR1 and CDR2: MNHEY, SVGAGI. CDR3 sequence reads: CASSYSRGAGGETQYF. In DNA form, the CDR3 reads TGTGCCAGCAGTTACTCACGGGGAGCGGGAGGAGAGACCCAGTACTTC.

The chain recombines TRBV28 with TRBJ1-4; 7 bases map to TRBD1. Looked up from germline, CDR1 is MDHEN and CDR2 is SYDVKM. The CDR3 covers 15 residues. The junction had 12 bases not matched to a gene; V was cut back by 7 bases and J by 7 bases. Here the CDR3 reads CASNLVGQAGEKLFF. CDR3 DNA: TGTGCCAGCAACTTAGTAGGACAGGCTGGTGAAAAACTGTTTTTT.

The chain combines TRBV6-5 with TRBJ2-1; the match to TRBD2 covers 8 bases. Germline CDR1 is MNHEY and CDR2 is SVGAGI. The V segment lost 5 bases and the J segment 2 bases; nucleotides outside the gene matches: 2. The CDR3 is 14 residues long. Here the CDR3 DNA reads TGTGCCAGCAGTCCGGGGGGGCCCTACAATGAGCAGTTCTTC. It yields the protein CASSPGGPYNEQFF.